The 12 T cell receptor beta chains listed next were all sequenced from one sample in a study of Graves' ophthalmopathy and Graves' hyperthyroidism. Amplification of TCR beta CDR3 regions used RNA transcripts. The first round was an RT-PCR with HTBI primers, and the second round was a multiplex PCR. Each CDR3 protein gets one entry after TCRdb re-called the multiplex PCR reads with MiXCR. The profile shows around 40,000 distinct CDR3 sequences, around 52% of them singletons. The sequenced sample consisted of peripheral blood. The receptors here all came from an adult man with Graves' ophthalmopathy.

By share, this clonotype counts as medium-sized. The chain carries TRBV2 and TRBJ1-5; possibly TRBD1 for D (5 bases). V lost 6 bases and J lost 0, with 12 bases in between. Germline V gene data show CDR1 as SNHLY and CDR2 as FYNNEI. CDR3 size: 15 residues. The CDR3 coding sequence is TGTGCCAGCAGAGCCACAGGATATAGCAATCAGCCCCAGCATTTT. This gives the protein CASRATGYSNQPQHF.

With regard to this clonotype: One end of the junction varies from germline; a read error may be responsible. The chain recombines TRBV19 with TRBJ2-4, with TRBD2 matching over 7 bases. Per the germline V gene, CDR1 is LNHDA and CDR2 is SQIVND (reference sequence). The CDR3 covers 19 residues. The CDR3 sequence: CANSIYRAGTQLAKNIQYF. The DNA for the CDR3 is TGTGCCAATAGTATTTATCGAGCGGGGACCCAGTTAGCCAAAAACATTCAGTACTTC.

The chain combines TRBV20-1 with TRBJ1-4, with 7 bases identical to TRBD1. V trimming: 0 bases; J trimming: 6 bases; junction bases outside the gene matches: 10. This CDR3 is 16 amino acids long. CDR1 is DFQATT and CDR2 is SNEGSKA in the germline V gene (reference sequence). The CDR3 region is CSARDRTGYAHEKLFF. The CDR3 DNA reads TGCAGTGCTAGAGACCGGACAGGCTACGCCCATGAAAAACTGTTTTTT.

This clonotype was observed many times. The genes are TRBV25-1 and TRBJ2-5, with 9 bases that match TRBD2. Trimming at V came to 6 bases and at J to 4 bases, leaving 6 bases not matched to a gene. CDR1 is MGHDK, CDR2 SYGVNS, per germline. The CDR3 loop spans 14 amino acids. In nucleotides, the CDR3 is TGTGCCAGCAGCCGGCGGGGGGGCGGAGAGACCCAGTACTTC. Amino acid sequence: CASSRRGGGETQYF.

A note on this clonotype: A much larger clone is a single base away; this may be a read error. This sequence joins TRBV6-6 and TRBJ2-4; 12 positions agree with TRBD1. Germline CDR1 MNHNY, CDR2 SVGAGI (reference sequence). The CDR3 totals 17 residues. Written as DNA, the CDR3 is TGTGCCAGCATTCTGGGGGGGACAGGGGGCGGTGGAAACATTCAGGACTTC. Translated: CASILGGTGGGGNIQDF.

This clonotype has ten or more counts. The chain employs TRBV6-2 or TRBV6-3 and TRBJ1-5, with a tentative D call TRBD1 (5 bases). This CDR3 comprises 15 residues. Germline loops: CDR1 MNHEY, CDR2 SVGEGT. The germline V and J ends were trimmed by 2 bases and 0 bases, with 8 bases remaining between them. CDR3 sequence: CASSYGQGSNQPQHF. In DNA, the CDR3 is TGTGCCAGCAGTTACGGTCAGGGTAGCAATCAGCCCCAGCATTTT.

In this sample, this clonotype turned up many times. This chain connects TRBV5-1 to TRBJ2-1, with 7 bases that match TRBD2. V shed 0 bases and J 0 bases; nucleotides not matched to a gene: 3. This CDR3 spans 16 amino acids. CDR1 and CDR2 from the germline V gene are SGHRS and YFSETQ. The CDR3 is CASSLAGGGSYNEQFF. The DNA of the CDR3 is TGCGCCAGCAGCTTGGCCGGCGGGGGCTCCTACAATGAGCAGTTCTTC.

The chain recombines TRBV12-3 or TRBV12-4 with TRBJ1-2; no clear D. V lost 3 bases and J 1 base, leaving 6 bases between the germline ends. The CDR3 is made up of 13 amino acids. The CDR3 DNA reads TGTGCCAGCAGTTTCGACAATAACTATGGCTACACCTTC. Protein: CASSFDNNYGYTF.

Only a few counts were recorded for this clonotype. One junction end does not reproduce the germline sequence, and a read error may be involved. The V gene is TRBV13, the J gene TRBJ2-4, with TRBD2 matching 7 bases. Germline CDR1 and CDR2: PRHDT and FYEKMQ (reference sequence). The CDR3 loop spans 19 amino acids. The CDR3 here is CASSPYRASGSSAKNIQHF. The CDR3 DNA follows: TGTGCCAGCAGCCCGTACCGGGCTAGCGGTTCCTCAGCCAAAAACATTCAGCACTTC. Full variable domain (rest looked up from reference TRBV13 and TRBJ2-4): AAGVIQSPRHLIKEKRETATLKCYPIPRHDTVYWYQQGPGQDPQFLISFYEKMQSDKGSIPDRFSAQQFSDYHSELNMSSLELGDSALYFCASSPYRASGSSAKNIQHFGAGTRLSVL.

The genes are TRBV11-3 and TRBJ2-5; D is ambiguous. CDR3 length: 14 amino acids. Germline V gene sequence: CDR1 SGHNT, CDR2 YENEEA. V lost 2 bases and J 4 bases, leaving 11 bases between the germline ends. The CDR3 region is CASSLWAGTETQYF. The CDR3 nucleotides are TGTGCCAGCAGCTTATGGGCAGGCACAGAGACCCAGTACTTC.

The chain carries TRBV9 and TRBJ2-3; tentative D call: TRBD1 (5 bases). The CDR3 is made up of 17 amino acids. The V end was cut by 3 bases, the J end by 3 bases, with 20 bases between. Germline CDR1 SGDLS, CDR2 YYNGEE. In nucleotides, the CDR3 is TGTGCCAGCAGCGCCATCACCCAGGGTGGGTTTACAGATACGCAGTATTTT. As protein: CASSAITQGGFTDTQYF.

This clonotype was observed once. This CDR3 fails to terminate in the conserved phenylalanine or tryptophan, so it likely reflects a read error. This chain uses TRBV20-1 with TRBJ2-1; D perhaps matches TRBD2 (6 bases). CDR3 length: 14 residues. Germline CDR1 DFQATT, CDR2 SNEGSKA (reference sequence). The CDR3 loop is CSARTTFSYNEQFS. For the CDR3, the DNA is TGTAGTGCTAGGACTACCTTCTCCTACAATGAGCAGTTCTCC.